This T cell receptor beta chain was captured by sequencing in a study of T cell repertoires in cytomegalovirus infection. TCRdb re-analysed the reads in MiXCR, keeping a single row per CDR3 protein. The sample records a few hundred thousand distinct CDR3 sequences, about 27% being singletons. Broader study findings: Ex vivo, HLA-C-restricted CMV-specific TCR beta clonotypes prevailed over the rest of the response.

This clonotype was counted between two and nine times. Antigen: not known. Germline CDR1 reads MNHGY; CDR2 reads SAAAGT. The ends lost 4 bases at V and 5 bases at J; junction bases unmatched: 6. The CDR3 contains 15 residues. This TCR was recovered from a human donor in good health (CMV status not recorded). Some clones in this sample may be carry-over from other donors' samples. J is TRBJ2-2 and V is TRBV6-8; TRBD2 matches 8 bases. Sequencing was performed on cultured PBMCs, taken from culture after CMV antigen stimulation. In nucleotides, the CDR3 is TGTGCCAGCAGTTCCCAGCGGGAGTTGACCGGGGAGCTGTTTTTT. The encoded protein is CASSSQRELTGELFF.